What follows are 3 T cell receptor beta chains derived from one specimen sequenced in a study of sequential checkpoint blockade in melanoma. TCRdb's table, derived via immunoSEQ multiplex PCR, lists solely in-frame clones and lacks some. The repertoire holds approximately 3,700 clones, with around 60% as singletons. Treatment described: randomized to nivolumab then ipilimumab (arm A) or the reverse (arm B). The source material was CD8+ T cells sorted from blood (inferred from file names), sampled from a patient given nivolumab and ipilimumab in sequence. These receptors originate from a human donor with melanoma.

The rearrangement uses TRBV9 and TRBJ2-1; TRBD2 matches at 7 bases. Trimming took 7 bases from V and 5 from J; bases not matched to a gene: 6. The germline V gene encodes CDR1 SGDLS and CDR2 YYNGEE. The CDR3 length is 13 residues. The CDR3, as DNA: TGTGCCAGCGGGGGGGGATTGGACAATGAGCAGTTCTTC. Amino acid sequence: CASGGGLDNEQFF.

The CDR3 bases are TGCAGCCCAAAACTAGCGGGGCCGCCAGATACGCAGTATTTT. Protein product: CSPKLAGPPDTQYF. The genes are TRBV29-1 and TRBJ2-3; 10 bases line up with TRBD2. Germline V lookup: CDR1 SQVTM, CDR2 ANQGSEA. The length of the CDR3 is 14 residues. Trimming removed 8 bases from V and 4 bases from J; junction bases left unmatched: 9.

This chain uses TRBV7-2 with TRBJ1-1; D unclear. This CDR3 contains 13 residues. V dropped 8 bases and J dropped 4 bases, with 14 bases sitting between them. CDR1 is SGHTA, CDR2 FQGNSA, per germline. The DNA of the CDR3 is TGTGCCAGCGCCTATCCGGGAAGCACTGAAGCTTTCTTT. Its translation: CASAYPGSTEAFF.